The clone carrying this T cell receptor (beta chain) has ten or more counts. Its cognate antigen is unknown. Germline CDR1 is LGHDT and CDR2 is YNNKEL (reference sequence). CDR3 length equals 13 residues. V was shortened by 0 bases and J by 7 bases, with 4 bases between the two germline ends. The data were taken from a study of T cells in Graves' hyperthyroidism and ophthalmopathy. The study, taken as a whole, reports: Blood also showed most of the thyroid clonotypes that were expanded above 0.001. In validation, the model predicted ophthalmopathy. These predictions came a median about 6.5 months before onset.

The TCR beta CDR3 regions underwent amplification using RNA transcripts as the source. The primer set for the first-round RT-PCR of the TCR CDR3 was HTBI. TCRdb reprocessed the multiplex PCR reads via MiXCR and lists one record per CDR3 protein. The top ten clones hold approximately 57% of a sample with 300,000 or so distinct CDR3 sequences, 15% to 20% of them seen once. Diagnoses were made from clinical symptoms, serum measures (thyroxine and TRAb), thyroid ultrasound and orbital computed tomography. PBMCs stemmed from around 10 ml fresh peripheral blood. The chain has TRBV3-1 and TRBJ1-6; D is unresolved. This TCR came from a woman in her sixties with Graves' ophthalmopathy. The sample consisted of blood. CDR3 residues: CASSQESNSPLHF. DNA of the CDR3: TGTGCCAGCAGCCAAGAATCGAATTCACCCCTCCACTTT.